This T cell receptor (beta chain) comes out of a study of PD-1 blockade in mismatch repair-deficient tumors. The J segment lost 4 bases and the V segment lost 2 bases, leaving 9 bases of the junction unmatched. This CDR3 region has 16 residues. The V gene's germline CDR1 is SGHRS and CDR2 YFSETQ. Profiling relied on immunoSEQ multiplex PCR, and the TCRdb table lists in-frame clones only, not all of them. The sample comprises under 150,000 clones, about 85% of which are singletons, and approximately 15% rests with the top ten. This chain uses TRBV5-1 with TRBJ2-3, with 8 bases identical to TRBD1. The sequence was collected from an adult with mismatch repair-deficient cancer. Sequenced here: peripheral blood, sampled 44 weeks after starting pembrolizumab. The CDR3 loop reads CASSLPDRARADTQYF. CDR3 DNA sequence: TGCGCCAGCAGCTTACCGGACAGGGCGAGAGCAGATACGCAGTATTTT.